This passage covers 31 T cell receptor beta chains from one sample sequenced in a study of blood T cell repertoires in COVID-19. The method was immunoSEQ multiplex PCR; TCRdb's version includes in-frame clones alone and lacks a portion of them. The repertoire holds more than 85,000 clones, with about four fifths as singletons. Sequenced input: peripheral blood. Every receptor here comes from a woman aged 60 to 75 with acute or convalescent COVID-19.

The chain has TRBV18 and TRBJ1-2, with 8 bases aligning to TRBD1. The length of the CDR3 is 15 residues. The germline CDR1 and CDR2 sequences are KGHSH and LQKENI. The J segment lost 5 bases and the V segment lost 4 bases, leaving 9 bases of the junction unmatched. The CDR3: CASSQGSTGEYGYTF. The CDR3 nucleotides are TGTGCCAGCTCACAGGGATCGACAGGGGAATATGGCTACACCTTC. Full variable domain (rest looked up from reference TRBV18 and TRBJ1-2): NAGVMQNPRHLVRRRGQEARLRCSPMKGHSHVYWYRQLPEEGLKFMVYLQKENIIDESGMPKERFSAEFPKEGPSILRIQQVVRGDSAAYFCASSQGSTGEYGYTFGSGTRLTVV.

The chain links TRBV4-1 to TRBJ1-1; 7 nucleotides agree with TRBD1. This CDR3 region has 15 residues. J lost 5 bases, V lost 3 bases, and 9 bases had no gene match. Germline lookup yields CDR1 MGHRA and CDR2 YSYEKL. The CDR3 reads CASSQVDRVGTEAFF. CDR3 coding DNA: TGCGCCAGCAGCCAGGTTGACAGGGTAGGGACTGAAGCTTTCTTT.

The table lists this clone with a few counts. The chain has TRBV5-1 and TRBJ2-5; the match to TRBD1 covers 7 bases. The V gene end was trimmed by 6 bases and the J gene end by 1 base; junction bases not matched to a gene: 3. There are 13 residues in the CDR3. Looked up from germline, CDR1 is SGHRS and CDR2 is YFSETQ. CDR3: CASTRQGQETQYF. The CDR3, as DNA: TGCGCCAGCACCCGACAGGGCCAAGAGACCCAGTACTTC.

The genes are TRBV5-6 and TRBJ2-1, with D possibly matching TRBD2 (5 bases). The CDR3 spans 12 residues. CDR1 SGHDT and CDR2 YYEEEE come from the germline V gene. V was shortened by 0 bases and J by 8 bases, with 6 bases between the two germline ends. CDR3 in DNA: TGTGCCAGCAGCTTGGGAGCGGATGAGCAGTTCTTC. Translation gives CASSLGADEQFF.

The chain joins TRBV23-1 to TRBJ1-1; D not certain. TRBV23-1 is placed among ORFs of uncertain function. The length of the CDR3 is 14 residues. The V end lost 1 base, the J end lost 6 bases, and 12 bases lay between the germline ends. The CDR3 DNA sequence: TGCGCCAGCAGTCAATGGTCCGGCAGGCCTGAAGCTTTCTTT. Amino acid sequence: CASSQWSGRPEAFF.

CDR3 DNA sequence: TGCGCCAGCAGCGCTGGCGGTCCCCTCGATACGCAGTATTTT. Translation: CASSAGGPLDTQYF. The gene calls are TRBV5-1 and TRBJ2-3; D call uncertain. The CDR3 length is 14 residues. Germline assignment: CDR1 SGHRS and CDR2 YFSETQ. The V end was cut by 4 bases, the J end by 6 bases, with 15 bases between.

This clone was counted once. The CDR3 loop is CASSPGGFGNTIYF. CDR3 DNA: TGTGCCAGCAGCCCCGGGGGATTTGGAAACACCATATATTTT. This sequence joins TRBV9 and TRBJ1-3; weak D call: TRBD1 (5 bases). With 4 bases removed from V and 3 bases from J, the gap between germline ends came to 11 bases. The CDR3 spans 14 residues. The germline CDR1 and CDR2 sequences are SGDLS and YYNGEE.

This sequence joins TRBV5-5 and TRBJ2-1, with 8 bases fitting TRBD1. This CDR3 contains 13 residues. V lost 5 bases, J lost 6 bases, and 4 bases stayed unmatched. Looked up from germline, CDR1 is SGHKS and CDR2 is YYEKEE (reference sequence). The CDR3 spells CASRHTGGNEQFF. CDR3 nucleotide sequence: TGTGCCAGCAGGCACACAGGGGGCAATGAGCAGTTCTTC.

The chain employs TRBV4-3 and TRBJ2-4; the D gene is possibly TRBD2 (6 bases). V lost 0 bases and J lost 6, with 6 bases in between. Germline V gene sequence: CDR1 LGHNA, CDR2 YSLEER. The CDR3 consists of 13 residues. The DNA of the CDR3 is TGCGCCAGCAGCCAAGAGGGGGGAAACATTCAGTACTTC. Translation gives CASSQEGGNIQYF.

The gene calls are TRBV7-8 and TRBJ1-2; D gene ambiguous. Per germline, CDR1 SGHVS and CDR2 FQNEAQ. This CDR3 spans 11 amino acids. Trimming removed 5 bases at V and 6 bases at J, with 7 bases between. The CDR3 nucleotides are TGTGCCAGCAGCCTCCGGGATGGCTACACCTTC. It yields the protein CASSLRDGYTF. The variable domain in full, completed from reference TRBV7-8 and TRBJ1-2, reads GAGVSQSPRYKVAKRGQDVALRCDPISGHVSLFWYQQALGQGPEFLTYFQNEAQLDKSGLPSDRFFAERPEGSVSTLKIQRTQQEDSAVYLCASSLRDGYTFGSGTRLTVV.

V is TRBV15 and J is TRBJ1-2; D gene ambiguous. CDR3 size: 15 residues. In germline, CDR1 is LNHNV, CDR2 YYDKDF (reference sequence). V was pared by 0 bases and J by 3 bases, with 11 bases between. Here the CDR3 DNA reads TGTGCCACCAGCAGAGAGACACCCCTTGACTATGGCTACACCTTC. This gives the protein CATSRETPLDYGYTF.

The chain links TRBV5-1 to TRBJ2-7; D is possibly TRBD2 (6 bases). Germline lookup yields CDR1 SGHRS and CDR2 YFSETQ. The CDR3 totals 14 residues. With 2 bases removed from V and 3 bases from J, the gap between germline ends came to 12 bases. Here the CDR3 DNA reads TGCGCCAGCAGCTTATCTGGGGAGGACTACGAGCAGTACTTC. The encoded protein is CASSLSGEDYEQYF.

The chain recombines TRBV2 with TRBJ2-7, with D maybe TRBD1 (5 bases). V was pared by 5 bases and J by 3 bases, with 8 bases between. The CDR3 covers 12 residues. Germline V CDR1 and CDR2: SNHLY, FYNNEI. The CDR3: CASSRTSYEQYF. CDR3 in DNA: TGTGCCAGCAGTCGGACAAGCTACGAGCAGTACTTC.

The chain employs TRBV4-1 and TRBJ2-7; TRBD1 matches at 8 bases. The CDR3 runs to 14 residues. Trimming removed 5 bases from V and 3 bases from J; junction bases left unmatched: 6. Germline CDR1 MGHRA, CDR2 YSYEKL. The chain's CDR3 is CASSYRQGNYEQYF. CDR3 in DNA: TGCGCCAGCAGCTACCGACAGGGGAACTACGAGCAGTACTTC.

The chain uses TRBV28 and TRBJ1-5; 7 bases fit TRBD1. In germline, CDR1 is MDHEN, CDR2 SYDVKM. Germline trimming cut 3 bases from V and 7 bases from J; bases unmatched to any gene: 6. The CDR3 consists of 14 residues. The chain's CDR3 is CASSLEAGGQPQHF. In DNA, the CDR3 is TGTGCCAGCAGTTTGGAGGCAGGGGGGCAGCCCCAGCATTTT.

The chain links TRBV9 to TRBJ1-1, with D perhaps matching TRBD1 (5 bases). The V gene's germline CDR1 is SGDLS and CDR2 YYNGEE. Between the trimmed V and J ends, which lost 4 bases and 6 bases, there was a span of 22 bases. The CDR3 has 16 residues. The CDR3 coding sequence is TGTGCCAGCAGCCCAGATTCACGAGGCTCGGGGGCTGAAGCTTTCTTT. This gives the protein CASSPDSRGSGAEAFF.

V is TRBV5-1 and J is TRBJ2-2, with D perhaps matching TRBD2 (5 bases). The CDR3 contains 15 residues. V was trimmed by 4 bases and J by 1 base, leaving 11 bases between them. Germline CDR1 reads SGHRS; CDR2 reads YFSETQ. CDR3 sequence (DNA): TGCGCCAGCAGCCTGAGAGGAGGGAACACCGGGGAGCTGTTTTTT. Protein product: CASSLRGGNTGELFF.

This clone was counted a single time. The chain links TRBV7-3 to TRBJ2-2, with TRBD1 matching 8 bases. Trimming removed 4 bases from V and 7 bases from J; junction bases left unmatched: 8. Germline loops: CDR1 SGHTA, CDR2 FQGTGA. This CDR3 comprises 15 residues. CDR3 region: CASSSVTGVSGELFF. In DNA form, the CDR3 reads TGTGCCAGCAGCTCAGTGACAGGGGTGAGCGGGGAGCTGTTTTTT.

The chain employs TRBV7-3 and TRBJ2-2; 8 nucleotides match TRBD1. Germline V gene sequence: CDR1 SGHTA, CDR2 FQGTGA. The CDR3 extends over 14 amino acids. J gave up 7 bases and V 5 bases, and 6 bases lay outside the gene matches. Here the CDR3 DNA reads TGTGCCAGCAGCCTTAACAGGGGGTACGGGGAGCTGTTTTTT. Its protein is CASSLNRGYGELFF.

This clone was counted once. CDR3 sequence (DNA): TGTGCCAGCAGCGTGGCAAGCCCGGGGACCGGGGAGCTGTTTTTT. This gives the protein CASSVASPGTGELFF. This chain uses TRBV9 with TRBJ2-2; D is possibly TRBD2 (5 bases). CDR1 is SGDLS, CDR2 YYNGEE, per germline. The CDR3 totals 15 residues. The germline V and J ends were trimmed by 2 bases and 5 bases, with 13 bases remaining between them.

V is TRBV4-2 and J is TRBJ1-6; 11 bases align to TRBD1. Germline CDR1 reads LGHNA; CDR2 reads YNFKEQ. The CDR3 has 16 amino acids. J lost 7 bases, V lost 0 bases, and 2 bases had no gene match. CDR3 in amino acids: CASSQDWDRGNSPLHF. The CDR3 region has the DNA TGTGCCAGCAGCCAAGATTGGGACAGGGGGAATTCACCCCTCCACTTT.

This chain connects TRBV9 to TRBJ2-1, with 8 bases that match TRBD2. Germline CDR1 is SGDLS and CDR2 is YYNGEE. Trimming took 0 bases from V and 8 from J; bases not matched to a gene: 13. This CDR3 has 17 amino acids. The CDR3 loop is CASSVAISGAAFDEQFF. CDR3 bases: TGTGCCAGCAGCGTAGCTATTAGCGGGGCGGCTTTCGATGAGCAGTTCTTC.

The table lists this clone with a few counts. The CDR3 loop is CASSLALGRGTTEAFF. CDR3 nucleotide sequence: TGCGCCAGCAGCTTGGCCTTGGGACGGGGGACCACTGAAGCTTTCTTT. The chain links TRBV5-1 to TRBJ1-1, with D maybe TRBD1 (5 bases). The CDR3 has 16 amino acids. Deletions cut 0 bases from V and 4 bases from J, with 16 bases between. Germline values: CDR1 SGHRS, CDR2 YFSETQ.

The chain carries TRBV24-1 and TRBJ2-3, with D tentatively TRBD2 (6 bases). V lost 5 bases and J 6 bases, leaving 17 bases between the germline ends. This CDR3 comprises 15 residues. In germline, CDR1 is KGHDR, CDR2 SFDVKD. The CDR3 coding sequence is TGTGCCACCAGTGCCCCGGGACTTAGATTTGATACGCAGTATTTT. Encoded protein: CATSAPGLRFDTQYF.

CDR3 coding DNA: TGTGCCAGCAGTTTATTTTTGGGACAGGGTGGTTGGGGCTACACCTTC. Residues: CASSLFLGQGGWGYTF. V gene TRBV28 combines with J gene TRBJ1-2, with 9 bases fitting TRBD1. The CDR3 contains 16 residues. Trimming at V came to 1 base and at J to 8 bases, leaving 11 bases not matched to a gene. CDR1 is MDHEN, CDR2 SYDVKM, per germline.

The chain employs TRBV11-2 and TRBJ1-1; D unclear. V lost 1 base, J lost 6 bases, and 12 bases lay in between. Germline V gives CDR1 SGHAT, CDR2 FQNNGV. This CDR3 is 14 amino acids long. DNA of the CDR3: TGTGCCAGCAGCTTAGGGAGGGTATCGCCTGAAGCTTTCTTT. Its translation: CASSLGRVSPEAFF.

The V gene is TRBV2, the J gene TRBJ1-1; TRBD1 matches at 7 bases. Germline CDR1 SNHLY, CDR2 FYNNEI. With V trimmed by 6 bases and J by 1 base, 8 bases remained unmatched. This CDR3 has 15 residues. In nucleotides, the CDR3 is TGTGCCAGCAGGGAGGGGGGACAGTCGAACACTGAAGCTTTCTTT. Residues: CASREGGQSNTEAFF.

The chain has TRBV9 and TRBJ2-5; possible D gene TRBD1, 6 bases. From germline, CDR1 is SGDLS and CDR2 YYNGEE. The CDR3 contains 15 residues. The V gene lost 0 bases and the J gene lost 6 bases, with 15 bases spanning the gap. CDR3 in DNA: TGTGCCAGCAGCGTAGCTCCAGGGGCACAAAAGACCCAGTACTTC. It is translated as CASSVAPGAQKTQYF.

V gene TRBV11-3 combines with J gene TRBJ2-5; perhaps TRBD2 as D (5 bases). Trimming took 3 bases from V and 0 from J, leaving 8 bases between them. The germline gives CDR1 SGHNT, CDR2 YENEEA. This CDR3 is built from 14 residues. The chain's CDR3 is CASSFGVHQETQYF. For the CDR3, the DNA is TGTGCCAGCAGCTTCGGGGTACACCAAGAGACCCAGTACTTC.

V is TRBV5-1 and J is TRBJ1-2, with D tentatively TRBD1 (6 bases). V was cut by 3 bases and J by 8 bases, with 11 bases left in between. The germline CDR1 and CDR2 sequences are SGHRS and YFSETQ. The CDR3 has 12 amino acids. CDR3 sequence (DNA): TGCGCCAGCAGCTATAACAGGGACGGCTACACCTTC. Its protein product is CASSYNRDGYTF.

This chain links TRBV5-1 with TRBJ1-6; the D is unclear. V lost 0 bases, J lost 6 bases, and 4 bases lay in between. Germline CDR1 SGHRS, CDR2 YFSETQ. CDR3 size: 13 residues. In nucleotides, the CDR3 is TGCGCCAGCAGCTTGGGACTTAATTCACCCCTCCACTTT. Protein sequence: CASSLGLNSPLHF.